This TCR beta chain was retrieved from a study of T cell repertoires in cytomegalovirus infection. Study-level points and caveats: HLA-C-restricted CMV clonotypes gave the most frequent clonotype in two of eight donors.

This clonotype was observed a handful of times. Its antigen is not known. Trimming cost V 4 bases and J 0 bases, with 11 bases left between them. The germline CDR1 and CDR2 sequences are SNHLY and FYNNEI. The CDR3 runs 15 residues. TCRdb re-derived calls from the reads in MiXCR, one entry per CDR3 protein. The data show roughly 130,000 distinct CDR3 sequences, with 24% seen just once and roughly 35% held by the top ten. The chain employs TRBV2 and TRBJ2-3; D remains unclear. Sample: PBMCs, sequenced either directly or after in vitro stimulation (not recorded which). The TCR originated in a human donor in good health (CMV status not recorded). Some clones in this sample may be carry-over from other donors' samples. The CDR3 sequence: CASSVTGYSTDTQYF. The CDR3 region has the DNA TGTGCCAGCAGTGTGACTGGTTATAGCACAGATACGCAGTATTTT.